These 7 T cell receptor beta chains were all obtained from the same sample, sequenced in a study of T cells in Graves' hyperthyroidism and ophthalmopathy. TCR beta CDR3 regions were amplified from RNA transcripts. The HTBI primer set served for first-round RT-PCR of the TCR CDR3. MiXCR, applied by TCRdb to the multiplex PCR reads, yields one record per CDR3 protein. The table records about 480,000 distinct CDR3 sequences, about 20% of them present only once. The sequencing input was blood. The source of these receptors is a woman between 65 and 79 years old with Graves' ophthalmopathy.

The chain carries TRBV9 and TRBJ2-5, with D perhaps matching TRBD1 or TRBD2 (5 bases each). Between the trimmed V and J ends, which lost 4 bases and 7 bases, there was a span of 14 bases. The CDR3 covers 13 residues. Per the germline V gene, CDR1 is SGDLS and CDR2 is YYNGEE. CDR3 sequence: CASSPQRDGTQYF. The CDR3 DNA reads TGTGCCAGCAGCCCACAGAGGGACGGGACCCAGTACTTC.

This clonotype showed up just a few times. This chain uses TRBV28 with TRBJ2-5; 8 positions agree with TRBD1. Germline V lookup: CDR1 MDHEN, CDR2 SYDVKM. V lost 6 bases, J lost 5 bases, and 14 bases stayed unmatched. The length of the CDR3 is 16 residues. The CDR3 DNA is TGTGCCAGCAGCCCCGGCGGACAGGGCGTCTCGGAGACCCAGTACTTC. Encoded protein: CASSPGGQGVSETQYF.

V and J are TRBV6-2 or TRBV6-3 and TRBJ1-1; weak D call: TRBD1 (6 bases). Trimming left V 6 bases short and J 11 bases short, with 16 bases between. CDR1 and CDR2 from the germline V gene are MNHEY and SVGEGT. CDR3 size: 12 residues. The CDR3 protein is CASSAGTQLAFF. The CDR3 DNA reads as TGTGCCAGCAGCGCCGGGACACAACTTGCTTTCTTT.

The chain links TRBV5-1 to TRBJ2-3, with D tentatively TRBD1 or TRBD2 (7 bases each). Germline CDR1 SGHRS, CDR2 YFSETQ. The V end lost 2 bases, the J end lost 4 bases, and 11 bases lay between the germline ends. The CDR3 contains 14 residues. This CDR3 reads CASSFQGGPDTQYF. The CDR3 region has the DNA TGCGCCAGCAGCTTCCAGGGGGGGCCAGATACGCAGTATTTT.

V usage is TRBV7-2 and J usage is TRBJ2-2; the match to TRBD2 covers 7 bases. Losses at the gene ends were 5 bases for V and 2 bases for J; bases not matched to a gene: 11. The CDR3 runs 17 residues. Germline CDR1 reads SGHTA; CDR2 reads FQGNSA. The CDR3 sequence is CASSPTPGTINTGELFF. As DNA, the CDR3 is TGTGCCAGCAGCCCGACCCCCGGGACTATAAACACCGGGGAGCTGTTTTTT.

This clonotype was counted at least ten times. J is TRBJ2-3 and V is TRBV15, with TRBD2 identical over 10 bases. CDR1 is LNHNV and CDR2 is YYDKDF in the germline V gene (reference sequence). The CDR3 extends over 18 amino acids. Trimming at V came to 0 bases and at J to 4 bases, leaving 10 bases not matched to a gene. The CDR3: CATSRDLVGLAEADTQYF. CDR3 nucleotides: TGTGCCACCAGCAGAGACCTGGTTGGACTAGCGGAAGCAGATACGCAGTATTTT.

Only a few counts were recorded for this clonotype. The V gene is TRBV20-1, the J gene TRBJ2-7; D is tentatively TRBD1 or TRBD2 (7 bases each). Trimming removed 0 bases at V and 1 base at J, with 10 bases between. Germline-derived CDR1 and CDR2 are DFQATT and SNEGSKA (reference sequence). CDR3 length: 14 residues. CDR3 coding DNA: TGCAGTGCTAGAGACAGGGGGGGATCCTACGAGCAGTACTTC. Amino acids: CSARDRGGSYEQYF.